The source of this TCR beta chain is a study of T cell responses to AZD1222 COVID-19 vaccine (dated by TCRdb to the early 2020s). About the study as a whole: AZD1222 recipients given second doses at about 4 weeks or at about 12 weeks were pooled, since spike-specific TCR depth and breadth were not found to differ between the two schedules. Enrollment into the trials was organized by age into subgroups of 18-55, 56-69 and 70-plus years, and those subgroups contained roughly 150, 30 and 60 TCR-sequenced participants, respectively. TCR sequencing covered roughly 230 trial participants: roughly 200 given two doses of AZD1222 and about 26 given two doses of MenACWY control vaccine. General findings and caveats noted by the study authors: Epitopes outside the regions mutated in the B.1.351 and B.1.1.7 variants were reportedly recognized by nearly half of the unique spike-specific TCRs. Spike-specific TCR breadth and depth rose significantly after two AZD1222 doses compared with day 0 and with MenACWY recipients. Conclusions about previously exposed vaccinees are limited because only six or seven AZD1222 recipients were SARS-CoV-2 seropositive at baseline. Participants were mostly white British, with more females than males. The authors suggested clonal diversity may have been underestimated. The vaccine-associated CD4 TCRs covered the entire spike protein, and the dominant responses fell in regions 160-218 and 743-854. Because no day 14 peak-response samples were available, the repertoires could be characterized only after the peak T cell response. The 56-69-year group was small, and its depth increase did not reach significance, likely because of low power.

Comment on this clone: There is no known antigen for this receptor. No base-level quality is on record; no much larger clone is a single base apart.

The CDR3 regions of human TCRbeta chains were subjected to immunosequencing. The original pipeline was this. Repertoire TCRs were matched against a reference library of SARS-CoV-2-specific TCRs generated with the MIRA antigen-specificity platform. Breadth was defined as the fraction of unique TCRs that were SARS-CoV-2-associated. Depth was defined as the fraction of total T cells that were SARS-CoV-2-associated. Using the MIRA data, each spike-specific TCR was assigned both to the spike region to which the TCR was reactive and to a CD4 or CD8 class. Log10-transformed breadth and depth values were compared by one-way ANOVA with Sidak's multiple comparisons tests. Entries here come from immuneACCESS through TCRdb and include only in-frame sequences with V and J called. Some clones fail to appear in such tables; in the studies checked, an unresolved V gene covers under half of the shortfall, and the cause of the remainder is unknown. V and J calls and clone size are as listed in that table; D and trimming were resolved from the DNA. The sample includes around 190,000 clones, with 85% to 95% observed a single time. Of the sample, 1% to 1.5% falls within the top ten clones.

The sample's time point label, decoded: baseline before first vaccination. The vaccinee samples were drawn from two UK trials, COV001 and COV002, one of which was a single-blind randomized controlled phase 2/3 trial testing AZD1222 (ChAdOx1 nCoV-19) in healthy adults. For TCRbeta chain sequencing, PBMC samples were collected from trial participants at day 0 and at day 28 after the second dose. CDR1 and CDR2, looked up from the germline V gene, are SGHAT and FQNNGV. The CDR3 numbers 14 residues from cysteine through phenylalanine. Only the CDR3 part of the read is kept: 42 bases, read in frame from the first base. The junction carries 16 bases between V and J, which are trimmed by 5 bases and 8 bases respectively.

The receptor was derived from an adult in good health. This chain joins TRBV11-2 to TRBJ2-1, with TRBD2 perhaps the D gene, on 7 matching bases. Source: peripheral blood, taken on day 0 of AZD1222 vaccination. The CDR3 amino acid sequence is: CASSRTRGVYEQFF. The nucleotide sequence is given as TGTGCCAGCAGCCGGACTAGGGGGGTCTATGAGCAGTTCTTC. Beyond the CDR3, the reference TRBV11-2 and TRBJ2-1 genes provide the residues; the full variable domain reads: EAGVAQSPRYKIIEKRQSVAFWCNPISGHATLYWYQQILGQGPKLLIQFQNNGVVDDSQLPKDRFSAERLKGVDSTLKIQPAKLEDSAVYLCASSRTRGVYEQFFGPGTRLTVL.